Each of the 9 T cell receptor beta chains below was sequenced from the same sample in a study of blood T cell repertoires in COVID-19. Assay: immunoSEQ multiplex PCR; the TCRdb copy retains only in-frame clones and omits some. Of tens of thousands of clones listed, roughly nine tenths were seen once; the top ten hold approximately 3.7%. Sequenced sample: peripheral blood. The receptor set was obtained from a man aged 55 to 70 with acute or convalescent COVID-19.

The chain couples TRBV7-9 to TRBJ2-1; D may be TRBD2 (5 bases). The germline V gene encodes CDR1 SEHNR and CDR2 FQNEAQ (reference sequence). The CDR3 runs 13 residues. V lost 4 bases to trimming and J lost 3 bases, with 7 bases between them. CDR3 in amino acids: CASSSGSYNEQFF. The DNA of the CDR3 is TGTGCCAGCAGCTCTGGGAGCTACAATGAGCAGTTCTTC.

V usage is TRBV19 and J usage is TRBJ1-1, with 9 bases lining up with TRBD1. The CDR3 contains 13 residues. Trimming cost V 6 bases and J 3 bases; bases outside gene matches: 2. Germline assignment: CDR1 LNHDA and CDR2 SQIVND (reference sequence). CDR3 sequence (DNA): TGTGCCAGTAGCAGACAGGGGGACACTGAAGCTTTCTTT. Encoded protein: CASSRQGDTEAFF.

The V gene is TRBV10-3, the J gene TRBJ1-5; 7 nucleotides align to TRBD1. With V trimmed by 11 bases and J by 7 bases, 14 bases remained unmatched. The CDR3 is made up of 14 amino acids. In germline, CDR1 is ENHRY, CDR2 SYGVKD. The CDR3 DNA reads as TGTGCCTCGACCGACAGGGCCGGGGAACAGCCCCAGCATTTT. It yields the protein CASTDRAGEQPQHF.

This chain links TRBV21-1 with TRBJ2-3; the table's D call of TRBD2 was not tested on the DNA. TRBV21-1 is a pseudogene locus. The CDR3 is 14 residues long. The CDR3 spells CASELAGGPDTQYF. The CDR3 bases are TGTGCCAGCGAACTAGCGGGAGGCCCAGATACGCAGTATTTT.

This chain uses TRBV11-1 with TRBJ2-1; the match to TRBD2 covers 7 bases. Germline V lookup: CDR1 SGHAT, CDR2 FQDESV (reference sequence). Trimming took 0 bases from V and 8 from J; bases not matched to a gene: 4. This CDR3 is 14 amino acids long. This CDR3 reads CASSLAGGPDEQFF. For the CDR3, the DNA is TGTGCCAGCAGCTTAGCGGGAGGGCCCGATGAGCAGTTCTTC.

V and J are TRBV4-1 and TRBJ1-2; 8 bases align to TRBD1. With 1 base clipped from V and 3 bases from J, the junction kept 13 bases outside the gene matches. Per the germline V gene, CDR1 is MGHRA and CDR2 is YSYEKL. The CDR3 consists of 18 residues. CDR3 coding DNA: TGCGCCAGCAGCCAAGGGCGGAAGGCAGGGGGCACGGACTATGGCTACACCTTC. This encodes CASSQGRKAGGTDYGYTF.

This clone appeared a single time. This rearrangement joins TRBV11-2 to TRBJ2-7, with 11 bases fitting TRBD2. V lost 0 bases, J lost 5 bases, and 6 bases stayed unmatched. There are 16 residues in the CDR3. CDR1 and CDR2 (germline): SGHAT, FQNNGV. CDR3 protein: CASSLDALAGVNEQYV. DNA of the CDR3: TGTGCCAGCAGCTTAGATGCACTAGCGGGAGTGAACGAGCAGTACGTC.

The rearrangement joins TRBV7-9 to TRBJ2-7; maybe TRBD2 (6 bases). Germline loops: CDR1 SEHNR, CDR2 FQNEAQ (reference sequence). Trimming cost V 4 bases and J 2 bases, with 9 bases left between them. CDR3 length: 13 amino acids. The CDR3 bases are TGTGCCAGCAGCTGGGGAGGTCCCTACGAGCAGTACGTC. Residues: CASSWGGPYEQYV.

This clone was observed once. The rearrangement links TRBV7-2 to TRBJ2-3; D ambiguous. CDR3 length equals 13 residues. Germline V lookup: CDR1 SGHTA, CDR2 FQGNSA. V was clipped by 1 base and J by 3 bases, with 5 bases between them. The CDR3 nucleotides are TGTGCCAGCAGCTTAGTTTATACAGATACGCAGTATTTT. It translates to CASSLVYTDTQYF.